A selection of T cell receptor beta chains follows, all from one sample in a study of shared clonotypes between healthy human individuals. Produced via immunoSEQ multiplex PCR; TCRdb's table is partial and in-frame only. The sample shows around 2.1 million clones, about 94% of them seen only once. Sequencing was done on a sample of naive CD4+ T cells sorted from blood. The receptors derive from a man between 18 and 29 years old in good health. Each CDR3 is given with its conserved first and last residue. Each record gives: CDR3 protein, CDR3 DNA, clone size, D gene, J gene, V gene. D genes are given only for firm matches. Rows give clone size only sometimes, using once, few, many, or a class for an expanded clone.

CATQLAGGTYNEQFF	TGTGCCACCCAACTAGCGGGAGGGACCTACAATGAGCAGTTCTTC	NA	TRBD2	TRBJ2-1	TRBV7-2
CASARVRGDGAFF	TGTGCCAGCGCCCGGGTGAGAGGGGACGGAGCTTTCTTT	NA	NA	TRBJ1-1	TRBV19
CASGLGTVNTGELFF	TGTGCTAGTGGTTTGGGGACAGTGAACACCGGGGAGCTGTTTTTT	NA	NA	TRBJ2-2	TRBV12-5
CASSQLPGQGALNEQFF	TGCGCCAGCAGCCAGCTACCGGGACAGGGTGCCCTTAATGAGCAGTTCTTC	NA	TRBD1	TRBJ2-1	TRBV4-1
CASSEGPGGSTDTQYF	TGTGCCAGCAGTGAAGGGCCGGGAGGGTCCACAGATACGCAGTATTTT	NA	TRBD2	TRBJ2-3	TRBV6-1
CASSFLGGSLHEQYF	TGCGCCAGCAGCTTTCTCGGCGGGAGTCTCCACGAGCAGTACTTC	NA	TRBD2	TRBJ2-7	TRBV5-1
CASSVLGGEKLFF	TGTGCCAGCTCGGTCCTCGGGGGAGAAAAACTGTTTTTT	once	NA	TRBJ1-4	TRBV2
CASSSIEQYF	TGTGCCAGCAGTTCCATCGAGCAGTACTTC	NA	NA	TRBJ2-7	TRBV28
CASSLVLAPERSSYNEQFF	TGTGCCAGCAGCTTGGTACTTGCCCCGGAGCGGAGCTCCTACAATGAGCAGTTCTTC	NA	NA	TRBJ2-1	TRBV5-6
CAWSLGKPIAAGDQPQHF	TGTGCCTGGAGTCTAGGAAAACCCATCGCGGCAGGGGATCAGCCCCAGCATTTT	NA	NA	TRBJ1-5	TRBV30
CASSLGSIEYEQYF	TGTGCCAGCAGCCTAGGATCGATAGAGTACGAGCAGTACTTC	NA	NA	TRBJ2-7	TRBV5-6
CASSPDRFTGELFF	TGTGCCAGTAGTCCCGACAGATTCACCGGGGAGCTGTTTTTT	NA	NA	TRBJ2-2	TRBV19
CASSPGDRGASPLHF	TGTGCCAGCAGCCCCGGGGACAGGGGTGCTTCACCCCTCCACTTT	NA	TRBD1	TRBJ1-6	TRBV28
CAISESVLRDIEAFF	TGTGCCATCAGTGAGTCGGTTTTACGGGACATTGAAGCTTTCTTT	NA	NA	TRBJ1-1	TRBV10-3
CASSLTGGGADTQYF	TGTGCCAGCAGCCTGACGGGAGGTGGTGCAGATACGCAGTATTTT	NA	TRBD2	TRBJ2-3	TRBV5-8